The 20 T cell receptor beta chains in this list originate from one sample, sequenced in a study of pediatric ulcerative colitis. This table comes from immunoSEQ multiplex PCR, and its TCRdb copy is limited to in-frame clones, with some not included. Counted here are 55,000 to 70,000 clones, about 90% occurring once; the ten biggest clones make up approximately 1.5%. Sequencing was carried out using blood. Every receptor here comes from a boy aged 10-17 years who was a control in a study of pediatric ulcerative colitis.

The rearrangement joins TRBV2 to TRBJ1-5; no clear D. CDR1 SNHLY and CDR2 FYNNEI come from the germline V gene. This CDR3 region has 14 residues. Trimming took 6 bases from V and 4 from J, leaving 13 bases between them. This CDR3 is CASSADGKNQPQHF. The CDR3 coding sequence is TGTGCCAGCAGCGCGGACGGGAAAAATCAGCCCCAGCATTTT.

J is TRBJ1-2 and V is TRBV25-1; no firm D call. The V gene lost 10 bases and the J gene lost 2 bases, with 14 bases spanning the gap. This CDR3 comprises 13 residues. Per the germline V gene, CDR1 is MGHDK and CDR2 is SYGVNS. CDR3 nucleotide sequence: TGTGCCACCGAGATGAACTCAAACTATGGCTACACCTTC. Protein: CATEMNSNYGYTF.

The V and J genes are TRBV5-4 and TRBJ1-2, with TRBD1 matching 10 bases. Germline V CDR1 and CDR2: SGHNT, YYREEE (reference sequence). This CDR3 comprises 14 residues. Losses at the gene ends were 4 bases for V and 8 bases for J; bases not matched to a gene: 8. The CDR3 spells CASSGDRGMGGYTF. The CDR3 region has the DNA TGTGCCAGCAGCGGGGACAGGGGCATGGGCGGCTACACCTTC.

CDR3 coding DNA: TGTGCCACCAGCAAGGGACAGGGCCAAACCGGGGAGCTGTTTTTT. As protein: CATSKGQGQTGELFF. The chain joins TRBV15 to TRBJ2-2, with 9 bases lining up with TRBD1. Germline V CDR1 and CDR2: LNHNV, YYDKDF (reference sequence). This CDR3 has 15 residues. V lost 4 bases to trimming and J lost 5 bases; unmatched junction nucleotides: 5.

The gene calls are TRBV4-1 and TRBJ2-7; D ambiguous. The germline V and J ends were trimmed by 2 bases and 3 bases, with 5 bases remaining between them. Germline V gives CDR1 MGHRA, CDR2 YSYEKL. CDR3 length equals 12 residues. This CDR3 reads CASSQPDYEQYF. CDR3 nucleotides: TGCGCCAGCAGCCAACCTGACTACGAGCAGTACTTC.

The chain couples TRBV4-3 to TRBJ2-2; tentatively, D is TRBD2 (5 bases). V gave up 3 bases and J gave up 4 bases, with 15 bases separating them. The CDR3 runs to 16 residues. Germline lookup yields CDR1 LGHNA and CDR2 YSLEER. CDR3 sequence (DNA): TGCGCCAGCAGCCAGGGAGCTCTTGTTGGCACCGGGGAGCTGTTTTTT. It codes for CASSQGALVGTGELFF.

The chain uses TRBV19 and TRBJ2-5; a weak D match, TRBD1 (5 bases). This CDR3 spans 12 amino acids. V was cut by 8 bases and J by 6 bases, with 13 bases left in between. Germline CDR1 and CDR2: LNHDA and SQIVND (reference sequence). CDR3 bases: TGTGCCAGTTCTGGCCAGGGTCAGACCCAGTACTTC. Protein: CASSGQGQTQYF. The full variable domain, its missing parts supplied by reference TRBV19 and TRBJ2-5, is DGGITQSPKYLFRKEGQNVTLSCEQNLNHDAMYWYRQDPGQGLRLIYYSQIVNDFQKGDIAEGYSVSREKKESFPLTVTSAQKNPTAFYLCASSGQGQTQYFGPGTRLLVL.

The V gene is TRBV27, the J gene TRBJ2-3, with D uncertain. Trimming removed 5 bases from V and 1 base from J, with 13 bases in between. Germline V gene data show CDR1 as MNHEY and CDR2 as SMNVEV (reference sequence). The CDR3 has 15 residues. CDR3 sequence: CASSARVWGTDTQYF. CDR3 nucleotides: TGTGCCAGCAGTGCAAGGGTTTGGGGCACAGATACGCAGTATTTT.

V is TRBV29-1 and J is TRBJ1-1; 9 bases line up with TRBD1. Trimming at V came to 1 base and at J to 0 bases, leaving 9 bases not matched to a gene. Germline CDR1 SQVTM, CDR2 ANQGSEA. The CDR3 is made up of 17 amino acids. The CDR3 DNA follows: TGCAGCGTTGAAGTGGGTGGGACAGGGTTCATGAACACTGAAGCTTTCTTT. This encodes CSVEVGGTGFMNTEAFF.

The chain links TRBV2 to TRBJ2-1; 7 bases line up with TRBD2. This CDR3 region has 11 residues. Germline V gene data show CDR1 as SNHLY and CDR2 as FYNNEI. The ends lost 2 bases at V and 12 bases at J; junction bases unmatched: 1. In DNA, the CDR3 is TGTGCCAGCAGTGAATCTAGCGGGCAGTTCTTC. This sequence encodes CASSESSGQFF.

The CDR3 is CASSLEPTASNEKLFF. The CDR3 nucleotides read TGTGCCAGCAGCTTGGAACCGACAGCCTCTAATGAAAAACTGTTTTTT. The rearrangement links TRBV5-5 to TRBJ1-4; D might be TRBD1 (5 bases). Germline V gene sequence: CDR1 SGHKS, CDR2 YYEKEE (reference sequence). This CDR3 has 16 residues. Trimming took 0 bases from V and 3 from J, leaving 12 bases between them.

The V call is TRBV19, the J call TRBJ2-1, with 12 bases aligning to TRBD2. This CDR3 has 18 amino acids. Germline V gene data show CDR1 as LNHDA and CDR2 as SQIVND (reference sequence). The ends lost 3 bases at V and 0 bases at J; junction bases unmatched: 6. This chain's CDR3 is CASSIGLAGGSSYNEQFF. The CDR3 nucleotides are TGTGCCAGTAGTATCGGCCTAGCGGGAGGGAGCTCCTACAATGAGCAGTTCTTC. Complete variable domain (other parts from reference TRBV19 and TRBJ2-1): DGGITQSPKYLFRKEGQNVTLSCEQNLNHDAMYWYRQDPGQGLRLIYYSQIVNDFQKGDIAEGYSVSREKKESFPLTVTSAQKNPTAFYLCASSIGLAGGSSYNEQFFGPGTRLTVL.

The V call is TRBV7-9, the J call TRBJ2-7; the match to TRBD2 covers 10 bases. The CDR3 sequence is 16 residues long. V was clipped by 5 bases and J by 0 bases; unmatched bases: 7. The germline V gene encodes CDR1 SEHNR and CDR2 FQNEAQ (reference sequence). Written as DNA, the CDR3 is TGTGCCAGCAGCATCATAGCGGGAGGCGACTCCTACGAGCAGTACTTC. Protein product: CASSIIAGGDSYEQYF.

The chain has TRBV19 and TRBJ1-1, with D hard to call. The CDR3 consists of 14 residues. V was clipped by 7 bases and J by 0 bases, with 12 bases between them. Germline V lookup: CDR1 LNHDA, CDR2 SQIVND (reference sequence). The CDR3 here is CASMRLYMNTEAFF. The CDR3 nucleotides are TGTGCCAGTATGCGGCTTTACATGAACACTGAAGCTTTCTTT.

The rearrangement uses TRBV5-4 and TRBJ2-3, with no clear D. The CDR3 covers 14 residues. Germline V gene lookup returns CDR1 SGHNT and CDR2 YYREEE (reference sequence). The V end was cut by 4 bases, the J end by 6 bases, with 15 bases between. CDR3 residues: CASSPLGVTDTQYF. The CDR3 DNA sequence: TGTGCCAGCAGCCCCCTCGGAGTAACCGATACGCAGTATTTT.

About this clone itself: The same CDR3 can be traced to other DNA sequences in this sample. V and J are TRBV19 and TRBJ2-7; 12 bases are a match to TRBD1. V shed 6 bases and J 4 bases; nucleotides not matched to a gene: 4. The CDR3 extends over 14 amino acids. The V gene's germline CDR1 is LNHDA and CDR2 SQIVND (reference sequence). For the CDR3, the DNA is TGTGCCAGTAGCCCGGGACAGGGGGCGTACGAGCAGTACTTC. It specifies CASSPGQGAYEQYF. The full variable domain, rest sourced from reference TRBV19 and TRBJ2-7, is DGGITQSPKYLFRKEGQNVTLSCEQNLNHDAMYWYRQDPGQGLRLIYYSQIVNDFQKGDIAEGYSVSREKKESFPLTVTSAQKNPTAFYLCASSPGQGAYEQYFGPGTRLTVT.

V gene TRBV9 combines with J gene TRBJ2-1, with 9 bases matching TRBD2. This CDR3 region has 15 residues. Germline V gene sequence: CDR1 SGDLS, CDR2 YYNGEE. The junction had 5 bases not matched to a gene; V was cut back by 3 bases and J by 4 bases. CDR3 in amino acids: CASSDLAGGYNEQFF. CDR3 DNA: TGTGCCAGCAGCGATCTCGCGGGGGGGTACAATGAGCAGTTCTTC. Supplemented by reference TRBV9 and TRBJ2-1, the full variable domain reads DSGVTQTPKHLITATGQRVTLRCSPRSGDLSVYWYQQSLDQGLQFLIQYYNGEERAKGNILERFSAQQFPDLHSELNLSSLELGDSALYFCASSDLAGGYNEQFFGPGTRLTVL.

The chain couples TRBV5-1 to TRBJ1-1; D not resolved. In germline, CDR1 is SGHRS, CDR2 YFSETQ. Trimming removed 2 bases at V and 1 base at J, with 9 bases between. The CDR3 consists of 14 residues. The CDR3 DNA reads as TGCGCCAGCAGCTTAAGTTCCTCGAACACTGAAGCTTTCTTT. Translation: CASSLSSSNTEAFF. Full variable domain (rest looked up from reference TRBV5-1 and TRBJ1-1): KAGVTQTPRYLIKTRGQQVTLSCSPISGHRSVSWYQQTPGQGLQFLFEYFSETQRNKGNFPGRFSGRQFSNSRSEMNVSTLELGDSALYLCASSLSSSNTEAFFGQGTRLTVV.

This sequence joins TRBV7-2 and TRBJ2-2; weak D call: TRBD1 (5 bases). CDR1 is SGHTA and CDR2 is FQGNSA in the germline V gene. Trimming pared 7 bases from V and 5 bases from J, leaving 20 bases between. The CDR3 is made up of 16 amino acids. The CDR3 sequence: CASTDGVAGLTGELFF. For the CDR3, the DNA is TGTGCCAGCACGGATGGGGTGGCAGGGCTAACCGGGGAGCTGTTTTTT.

V and J are TRBV15 and TRBJ2-2; D unresolved. Germline loops: CDR1 LNHNV, CDR2 YYDKDF (reference sequence). The CDR3 totals 17 residues. V lost 0 bases, J lost 4 bases, and 15 bases lay in between. CDR3 nucleotide sequence: TGTGCCACCAGCAGAGATGGGGTATACTCGACCACCGGGGAGCTGTTTTTT. Protein product: CATSRDGVYSTTGELFF.